One sample yielded the 10 T cell receptor beta chains listed below, sequenced in a study of OX40 agonist ivuxolimab in advanced cancers. Produced via immunoSEQ multiplex PCR; TCRdb's table is partial and in-frame only. The sample includes roughly 80,000 clones, 65% to 90% seen only once; the top ten take about 0.66%. The source material was CD4+ or CD8+ T cells sorted from blood, sampled in a trial of the OX40 agonist ivuxolimab. All receptors derive from an adult with an advanced solid tumor such as melanoma, head and neck, liver or kidney cancer.

The V gene is TRBV5-4, the J gene TRBJ2-5; D may be TRBD1 (6 bases). Between the trimmed V and J ends, which lost 4 bases and 1 base, there was a span of 8 bases. This CDR3 is built from 13 residues. Germline CDR1 is SGHNT and CDR2 is YYREEE (reference sequence). The DNA for the CDR3 is TGTGCCAGCAGCCCACAGGGCCAAGAGACCCAGTACTTC. Amino acid sequence: CASSPQGQETQYF.

The chain joins TRBV19 to TRBJ2-7; D is unclear. The CDR3 sequence is 15 residues long. Trimming left V 4 bases short and J 2 bases short, with 15 bases between. The germline gives CDR1 LNHDA, CDR2 SQIVND (reference sequence). The CDR3 protein is CASSTGPLNPYEQYF. As DNA, the CDR3 is TGTGCCAGTAGTACCGGACCACTCAACCCCTACGAGCAGTACTTC.

This sequence joins TRBV4-3 and TRBJ1-6; D not resolved. V lost 0 bases, J lost 4 bases, and 7 bases lay in between. The CDR3 contains 15 residues. CDR1 and CDR2 (germline): LGHNA, YSLEER. CDR3 DNA: TGCGCCAGCAGCCAAGATCGGTCATATAATTCACCCCTCCACTTT. As protein: CASSQDRSYNSPLHF.

The chain uses TRBV5-8 and TRBJ2-5, with 12 bases lining up with TRBD1. Trimming took 4 bases from V and 5 from J; bases not matched to a gene: 15. CDR3 size: 18 residues. Germline V lookup: CDR1 SGHTS, CDR2 YDEGEE. The CDR3 spells CASSLSGTGGPSGETQYF. DNA for the CDR3: TGTGCCAGCAGCCTCAGCGGGACAGGGGGCCCCTCGGGGGAGACCCAGTACTTC.

This sequence joins TRBV19 and TRBJ2-1, with 9 bases that match TRBD1. The V gene end was trimmed by 8 bases and the J gene end by 4 bases; junction bases not matched to a gene: 6. The germline V gene encodes CDR1 LNHDA and CDR2 SQIVND (reference sequence). CDR3 size: 14 residues. As DNA, the CDR3 is TGTGCCAGTGAAACCGGGACAGGGTACAATGAGCAGTTCTTC. This gives the protein CASETGTGYNEQFF.

The chain has TRBV15 and TRBJ2-7; a weak D match, TRBD1 (5 bases). The ends were cut back, 0 bases at V and 3 bases at J, with 6 bases in the middle. From germline, CDR1 is LNHNV and CDR2 YYDKDF (reference sequence). The CDR3 consists of 13 residues. The CDR3 here is CATSRDTGYEQYF. As DNA, the CDR3 is TGTGCCACCAGCAGAGATACAGGCTACGAGCAGTACTTC.

The chain joins TRBV4-2 to TRBJ2-3; D may correspond to TRBD1 or TRBD2 (5 bases each). Deletions cut 0 bases from V and 1 base from J, with 11 bases between. The CDR3 loop spans 16 amino acids. Germline CDR1 LGHNA, CDR2 YNFKEQ. CDR3 amino acids: CASSQESRGGTDTQYF. DNA of the CDR3: TGTGCCAGCAGCCAAGAATCCAGAGGGGGCACAGATACGCAGTATTTT.

The CDR3 loop is CASSQEIFGQLASYNEQFF. As DNA, the CDR3 is TGCGCCAGCAGCCAAGAGATATTTGGACAACTAGCCTCCTACAATGAGCAGTTCTTC. This chain joins TRBV4-3 and TRBJ2-1; TRBD2 might be the D (6 bases). Between the trimmed V and J ends, which lost 0 bases and 0 bases, there was a span of 18 bases. CDR1 is LGHNA and CDR2 is YSLEER in the germline V gene. The CDR3 loop spans 19 amino acids.

The chain couples TRBV27 to TRBJ2-1; D possibly corresponds to TRBD2 (6 bases). The CDR3 covers 15 residues. V dropped 8 bases and J dropped 0 bases, with 14 bases sitting between them. Germline V CDR1 and CDR2: MNHEY, SMNVEV (reference sequence). The CDR3, as DNA: TGTGCCAGCCTTTCTAGCGTAAGCTCCTACAATGAGCAGTTCTTC. Protein product: CASLSSVSSYNEQFF.

This rearrangement joins TRBV18 to TRBJ2-7, with a possible D match to TRBD1 (6 bases). This CDR3 has 14 amino acids. CDR1 is KGHSH, CDR2 LQKENI, per germline. V dropped 2 bases and J dropped 2 bases, with 10 bases sitting between them. For the CDR3, the DNA is TGTGCCAGCTCACCAGGACAGCCTCCCTACGAGCAGTACTTC. It yields the protein CASSPGQPPYEQYF.